This TCR beta chain was profiled in a study of technical replicates of blood from a few donors. The CDR3 length is 14 residues. The ends lost 1 base at V and 5 bases at J; junction bases unmatched: 5. CDR1 and CDR2 (germline): MNHNS, SASEGT. Using immunoSEQ multiplex PCR, the repertoire was profiled, and TCRdb retains in-frame clones only, with some absent. The sample holds 55,000 to 60,000 clones, 80% to 95% seen once. This TCR was sampled from a human donor in good health. Some clones in this sample may be carry-over from other donors' samples. The chain recombines TRBV6-1 with TRBJ2-7; 7 nucleotides match TRBD2. The source material was PBMCs. In DNA, the CDR3 is TGTGCCAGCAGTGAAGTGTCCGCGGGGGACGAGCAGTACTTC. Translated: CASSEVSAGDEQYF.